One sample yielded the 12 T cell receptor beta chains listed below, sequenced in a study of identical twins. TCRdb fed the 5' RACE reads into MiXCR, producing one record per CDR3 protein. The data hold just over 450,000 distinct CDR3 sequences, with 14% observed a single time. A further study also used this sample, focusing on yellow fever vaccine responses in identical twins.

Material for sequencing was CD4+ T cells sorted from blood. These receptors came from a woman younger than 35 in good health.

This clonotype was detected ten times or more. This sequence joins TRBV6-5 and TRBJ1-6; a weak D match, TRBD1 (5 bases). This CDR3 spans 15 amino acids. The germline V and J ends were trimmed by 0 bases and 10 bases, with 13 bases remaining between them. Per the germline V gene, CDR1 is MNHEY and CDR2 is SVGAGI. CDR3 sequence: CASSYSGRVGSPLHF. The CDR3 region has the DNA TGTGCCAGCAGTTACTCGGGCAGGGTGGGGTCACCCCTCCACTTT.

The chain recombines TRBV10-1 with TRBJ2-4; D might be TRBD1 (5 bases). This CDR3 spans 13 amino acids. Germline CDR1 WNHNN, CDR2 SYGVQD (reference sequence). The ends were cut back, 0 bases at V and 7 bases at J, with 7 bases in the middle. CDR3 DNA: TGCGCCAGCAGTGAGTCAGGGGCTAACATTCAGTACTTC. Translated: CASSESGANIQYF.

This clonotype was found a few times. V gene TRBV25-1 combines with J gene TRBJ2-7, with unresolved D. V was clipped by 3 bases and J by 0 bases, with 12 bases between them. This CDR3 has 15 residues. Germline-derived CDR1 and CDR2 are MGHDK and SYGVNS. The CDR3 region is CASSDGKVSSYEQYF. The CDR3 nucleotides read TGTGCCAGCAGTGATGGAAAGGTTAGCTCCTACGAGCAGTACTTC.

This clonotype has more than one count but fewer than ten. The CDR3 region is CASSLATPEQYF. Written as DNA, the CDR3 is TGTGCCAGCAGTTTAGCCACCCCCGAGCAGTACTTC. The chain uses TRBV28 and TRBJ2-7; D is unclear. CDR3 size: 12 residues. Per germline, CDR1 MDHEN and CDR2 SYDVKM. Trimming cost V 2 bases and J 6 bases, with 8 bases left between them.

This clonotype occurred a few times. The chain recombines TRBV11-2 with TRBJ2-1; possible D gene TRBD1, 5 bases. Germline assignment: CDR1 SGHAT and CDR2 FQNNGV. V gave up 5 bases and J gave up 10 bases, with 9 bases separating them. This CDR3 is 11 amino acids long. The DNA for the CDR3 is TGTGCCAGCAGCCAGTACAGGGAGCAGTTCTTC. It specifies CASSQYREQFF.

This chain joins TRBV3-1 and TRBJ2-1; 12 bases line up with TRBD2. The germline V gene encodes CDR1 LGHDT and CDR2 YNNKEL (reference sequence). Losses at the gene ends were 0 bases for V and 1 base for J; bases not matched to a gene: 4. The CDR3 covers 18 residues. In DNA, the CDR3 is TGTGCCAGCAGCCAAGATCTAGCGGGAGGGATGTCCTACAATGAGCAGTTCTTC. Its protein product is CASSQDLAGGMSYNEQFF.

The CDR3 DNA reads as TGTGCCAGCAGCCAGACGGGCTCGAGCAATCAGCCCCAGCATTTT. Translating it yields CASSQTGSSNQPQHF. V gene TRBV3-1 combines with J gene TRBJ1-5; D is undetermined. Germline lookup yields CDR1 LGHDT and CDR2 YNNKEL (reference sequence). Deletions cut 3 bases from V and 1 base from J, with 10 bases between. The CDR3 covers 15 residues.

The V and J genes are TRBV29-1 and TRBJ2-7; no firm D call. This CDR3 is built from 10 residues. The germline V gene encodes CDR1 SQVTM and CDR2 ANQGSEA. V lost 4 bases and J 11 bases, leaving 12 bases between the germline ends. The CDR3 coding sequence is TGCAGCGTTGTTGCCGGTTGGGAGTACTTC. Translating it yields CSVVAGWEYF.

This sequence joins TRBV4-1 and TRBJ2-1; 7 positions agree with TRBD2. V trimming: 3 bases; J trimming: 4 bases; junction bases outside the gene matches: 18. Per the germline V gene, CDR1 is MGHRA and CDR2 is YSYEKL. The CDR3 consists of 19 residues. Written as DNA, the CDR3 is TGCGCCAGCAGCCACACCGCCGGCGGGGGAGTTAGCTCTTACAATGAGCAGTTCTTC. Protein sequence: CASSHTAGGGVSSYNEQFF.

The genes are TRBV5-4 and TRBJ2-1, with 10 bases fitting TRBD2. V shed 1 base and J 6 bases; nucleotides not matched to a gene: 7. The CDR3 has 16 residues. CDR1 and CDR2 from the germline V gene are SGHNT and YYREEE (reference sequence). As DNA, the CDR3 is TGTGCCAGCAGCTTGAAAGGGATAGCGGGAGGCAATGAGCAGTTCTTC. It is translated as CASSLKGIAGGNEQFF. The full variable domain, with the rest looked up from reference TRBV5-4 and TRBJ2-1, is ETGVTQSPTHLIKTRGQQVTLRCSSQSGHNTVSWYQQALGQGPQFIFQYYREEENGRGNFPPRFSGLQFPNYSSELNVNALELDDSALYLCASSLKGIAGGNEQFFGPGTRLTVL.

The chain is built from TRBV12-3 or TRBV12-4 and TRBJ2-2, with D maybe TRBD2 (5 bases). The CDR3 consists of 14 residues. Between the trimmed V and J ends, which lost 7 bases and 5 bases, there was a span of 14 bases. The CDR3 loop is CASTKAGGTGELFF. The CDR3 DNA reads as TGTGCCAGCACCAAGGCGGGCGGGACCGGGGAGCTGTTTTTT.

This clonotype was picked up many times. CDR3 protein: CASNRDSPVAGGKSSYNEQFF. The CDR3 bases are TGCGCCAGCAACCGGGACAGTCCAGTAGCGGGGGGGAAGAGCTCCTACAATGAGCAGTTCTTC. J is TRBJ2-1 and V is TRBV5-1, with 11 bases aligning to TRBD2. CDR3 size: 21 residues. Looked up from germline, CDR1 is SGHRS and CDR2 is YFSETQ. The V segment lost 6 bases and the J segment 0 bases; nucleotides outside the gene matches: 20.